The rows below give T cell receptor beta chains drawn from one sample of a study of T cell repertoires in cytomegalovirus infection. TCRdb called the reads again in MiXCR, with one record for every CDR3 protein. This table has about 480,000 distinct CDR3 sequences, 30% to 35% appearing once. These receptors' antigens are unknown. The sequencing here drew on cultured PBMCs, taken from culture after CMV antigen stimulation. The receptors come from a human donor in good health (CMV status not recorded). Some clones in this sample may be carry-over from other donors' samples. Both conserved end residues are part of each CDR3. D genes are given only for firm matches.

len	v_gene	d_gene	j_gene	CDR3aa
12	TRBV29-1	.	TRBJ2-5	CSVAGISETQYF
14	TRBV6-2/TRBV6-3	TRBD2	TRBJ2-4	CAIDSGRTPNIQYF
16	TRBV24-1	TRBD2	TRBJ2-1	CATSDYGSGSYNEQFF
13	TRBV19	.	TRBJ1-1	CASSTRARGPAFF
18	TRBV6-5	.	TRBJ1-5	CASSYSMKSGYSNQPQHF
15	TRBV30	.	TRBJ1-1	CAWVRRGSGDTEAFF
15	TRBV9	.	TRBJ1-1	CASSVGGGLHTEAFF
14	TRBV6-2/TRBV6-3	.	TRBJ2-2	CASSYGRGLRELFF
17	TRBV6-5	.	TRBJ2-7	CASSAKPRLSRTYEQYF
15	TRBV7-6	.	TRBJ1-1	CASSTENTMNTEAFF
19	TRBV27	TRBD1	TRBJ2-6	CASSLYMTGGLAGANVLTF
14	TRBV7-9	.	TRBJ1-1	CASSQIQGIREAFF
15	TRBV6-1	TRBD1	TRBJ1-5	CASSIDRVWDQPQHF
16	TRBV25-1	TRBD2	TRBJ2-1	CASSEYRLAGAGEQFF
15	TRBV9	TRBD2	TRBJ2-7	CASSVGLAGGSEQYF
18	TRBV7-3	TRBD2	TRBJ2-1	CASSSTPELAGIDNEQFF
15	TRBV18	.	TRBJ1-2	CASSPSGQVNYGYTF
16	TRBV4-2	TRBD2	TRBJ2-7	CASSQDLGTSGYEQYF